The entry below describes one T cell receptor beta chain. No cognate antigen has been identified for it. Qualities for individual bases were not recorded, and no much larger clone is one base off. The data are from a study of OX40 agonist ivuxolimab in advanced cancers. Regarding the complete study: Ivuxolimab was an agonistic, fully human IgG2 monoclonal antibody directed against OX40 (CD134), a costimulatory receptor. The monotherapy dose-escalation portion (N ≈ 50 patients) of the phase I ivuxolimab trial is reported in the paper. Prior anti-PD-1, anti-PD-L1 or anti-CTLA-4 therapy was permitted, and 40% of dose-escalation patients had received checkpoint inhibitors. The purpose of peripheral TCRbeta sequencing was to test whether ivuxolimab changed TCR sequence diversity and led to clonal T-cell expansion. A male proportion of approximately 83% and a mean age of approximately 62 years, ranging from about 23 to 90, were recorded for the dose-escalation cohort. Intravenous ivuxolimab was administered to patients every 2 weeks at six dose levels: 0.01, 0.1, 0.3, 1.5, 3 and 10 mg/kg. Partial responses were achieved by three dose-escalation patients, of whom one had hepatocellular carcinoma and two had cutaneous melanoma. Among the approximately 54 dose-escalation patients, around 20 had hepatocellular carcinoma, approximately 15 melanoma, 9 renal cell carcinoma and 9 head and neck cancer. General conclusions and limits of the study: Low levels of normalized T-cell clonal expansion were also shown by some nonresponding patients. Which antigens the clonally expanded peripheral T cells were specific for was not determined. In partial responders in the 0.1-3.0 mg/kg groups, normalized peripheral clonal expansion was found to be among the lowest, especially among CD8+ T cells. After ivuxolimab, more expanded clones were found on average in CD8+ T cells than in CD4+ T cells. Clonal expansion of both CD4+ and CD8+ blood T cells was observed from baseline to week 6 at doses 0.1 to 3.0 mg/kg.

The trial excluded patients who had a history of autoimmune disease or who were on systemic immunosuppression. Peripheral blood for TCR sequencing was collected from all dose cohorts at baseline, on cycle 4 day 1, and on cycle 7 day 1. Samples came from an open-label, multicenter, first-in-human phase I dose-escalation trial of ivuxolimab. Adults with locally advanced or metastatic melanoma, renal cell carcinoma, hepatocellular carcinoma or head and neck squamous cell carcinoma were enrolled in the trial. Before TCR sequencing, CD4+ T cells and CD8+ T cells from peripheral blood were sorted into separate populations. V and J are trimmed by 8 bases and 4 bases, and the gene matches miss 1 base of the junction. Spanning cysteine to phenylalanine, the CDR3 consists of 13 amino acids. Only CDR3 DNA is held: 39 bases, read in frame from base 1. The germline V gene supplies CDR1 MDHEN and CDR2 SYDVKM. Genomic DNA was isolated from the sorted cells so that the TCRbeta CDR3 region could be sequenced. The immunoSEQ Assay was used for sequencing of TCRbeta CDR3 regions. TCRdb took over this immuneACCESS table, retaining in-frame rearrangements with V and J assigned. Such tables are incomplete; in checked studies, under half of the missing clones stem from an unresolved V gene, and the remainder is unexplained. This sample comprises fewer than 130,000 clones, approximately 89% of them detected only once. The ten largest clonotypes hold 0.27% of the sample.

The TCR sequence derives from an adult with an advanced solid tumor such as melanoma, head and neck, liver or kidney cancer. Sequencing used CD4+ or CD8+ T cells sorted from blood, obtained in a trial of the OX40 agonist ivuxolimab. The V gene is TRBV28 and the J gene is TRBJ1-5; 11 bases in between match TRBD1. CDR3 loop: CASWDRGNQPQHF. In nucleotide form, the sequence is TGTGCCAGCTGGGACAGGGGGAATCAGCCCCAGCATTTT.